This T cell receptor (beta chain) comes out of a study of early stage breast cancer tumors. On the study more broadly: The ER+/PR+/HER2- tumors included roughly 8 ductal and a handful of lobular carcinomas.

TCRdb's table, derived via immunoSEQ multiplex PCR, lists solely in-frame clones and lacks some. The data hold roughly 56,000 clones, with around 80% observed a single time. V lost 4 bases and J 7 bases, leaving 17 bases between the germline ends. Germline V gives CDR1 KGHSH, CDR2 LQKENI. CDR3 length: 15 amino acids. The sequence came from a person in their thirties with breast cancer. The chain recombines TRBV18 with TRBJ1-5; possible D gene TRBD1, 5 bases. The sequenced sample consisted of blood. For the CDR3, the DNA is TGTGCCAGCTCACAAAACACCAGGGCCGGCCAGCCCCAGCATTTT. Encoded protein: CASSQNTRAGQPQHF.